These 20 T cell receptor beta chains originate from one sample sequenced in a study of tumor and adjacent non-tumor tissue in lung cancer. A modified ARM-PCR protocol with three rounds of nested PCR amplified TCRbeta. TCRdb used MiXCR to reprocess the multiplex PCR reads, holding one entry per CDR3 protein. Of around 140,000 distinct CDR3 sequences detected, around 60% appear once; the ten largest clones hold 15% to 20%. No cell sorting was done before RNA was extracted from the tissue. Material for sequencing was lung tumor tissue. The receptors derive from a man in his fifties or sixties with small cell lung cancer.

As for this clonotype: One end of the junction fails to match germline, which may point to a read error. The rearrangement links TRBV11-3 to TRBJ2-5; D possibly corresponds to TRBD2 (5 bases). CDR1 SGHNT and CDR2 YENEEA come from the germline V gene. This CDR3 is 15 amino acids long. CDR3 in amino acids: CASSADGVSLETQYF. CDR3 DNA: TGTGCCAGCAGCGCTGACGGGGTGTCCCTAGAGACCCAATACTTC.

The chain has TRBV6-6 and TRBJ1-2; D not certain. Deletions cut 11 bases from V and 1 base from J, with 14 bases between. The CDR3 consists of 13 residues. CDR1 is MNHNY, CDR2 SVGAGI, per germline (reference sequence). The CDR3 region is CACMTTNNYGYTF. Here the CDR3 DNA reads TGTGCCTGCATGACCACGAATAACTATGGCTACACCTTC.

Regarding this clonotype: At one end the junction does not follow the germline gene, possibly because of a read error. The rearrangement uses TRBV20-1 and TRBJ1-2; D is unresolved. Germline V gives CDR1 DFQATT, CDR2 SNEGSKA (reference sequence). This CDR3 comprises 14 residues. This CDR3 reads CSARDRDRDYGCTF. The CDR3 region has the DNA TGCAGTGCTAGAGATCGGGATAGGGATTATGGCTGCACCTTC.

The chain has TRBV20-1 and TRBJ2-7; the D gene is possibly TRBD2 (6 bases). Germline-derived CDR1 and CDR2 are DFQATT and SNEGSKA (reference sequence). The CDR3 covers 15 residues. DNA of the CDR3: TGCAATGCACACACCGGCGGGACCGAACTCTACGAGCAGTACTTC. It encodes CNAHTGGTELYEQYF.

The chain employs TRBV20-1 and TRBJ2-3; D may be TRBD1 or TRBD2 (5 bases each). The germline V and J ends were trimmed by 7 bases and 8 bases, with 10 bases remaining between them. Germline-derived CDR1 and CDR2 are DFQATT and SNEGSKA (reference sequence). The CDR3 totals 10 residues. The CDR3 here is CSVGGGTQYF. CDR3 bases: TGCAGTGTTGGTGGGGGTACGCAGTATTTT.

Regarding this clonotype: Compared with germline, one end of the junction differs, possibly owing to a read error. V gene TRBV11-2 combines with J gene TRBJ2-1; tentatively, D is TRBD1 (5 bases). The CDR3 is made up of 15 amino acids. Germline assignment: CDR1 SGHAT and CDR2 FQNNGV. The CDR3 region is CASSLTGGTYNEHFF. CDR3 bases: TGTGCCAGCAGCTTAACAGGTGGCACCTACAATGAGCACTTCTTC.

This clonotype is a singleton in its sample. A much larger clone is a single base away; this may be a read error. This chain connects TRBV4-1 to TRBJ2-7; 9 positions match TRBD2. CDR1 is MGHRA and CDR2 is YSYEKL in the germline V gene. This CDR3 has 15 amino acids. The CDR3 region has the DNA TGCGCCAACAGCCACAGACTAGCGGAGATCTACGAGCAGTACTTC. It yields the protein CANSHRLAEIYEQYF.

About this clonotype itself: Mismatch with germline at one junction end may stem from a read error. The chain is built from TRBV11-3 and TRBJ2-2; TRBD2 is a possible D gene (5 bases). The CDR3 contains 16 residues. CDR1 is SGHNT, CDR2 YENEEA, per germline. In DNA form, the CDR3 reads TGTGCCAGCAGCTTAGAGCAGGAACGTGACCCCGGGGAGCTGTCTTTT. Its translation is CASSLEQERDPGELSF.

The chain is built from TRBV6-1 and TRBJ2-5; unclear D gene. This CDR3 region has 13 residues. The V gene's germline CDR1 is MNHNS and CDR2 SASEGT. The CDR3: CVSSGAQRETQYF. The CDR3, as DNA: TGTGTGAGCAGTGGTGCCCAGAGGGAGACCCAGTACTTC.

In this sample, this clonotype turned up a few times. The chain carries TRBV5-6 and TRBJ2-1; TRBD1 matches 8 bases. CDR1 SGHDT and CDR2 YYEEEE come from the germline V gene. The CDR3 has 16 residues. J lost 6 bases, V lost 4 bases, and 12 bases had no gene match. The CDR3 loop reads CASSAKAQTGGNEQFF. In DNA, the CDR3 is TGTGCCAGCAGCGCTAAAGCCCAAACAGGGGGCAATGAGCAGTTCTTC.

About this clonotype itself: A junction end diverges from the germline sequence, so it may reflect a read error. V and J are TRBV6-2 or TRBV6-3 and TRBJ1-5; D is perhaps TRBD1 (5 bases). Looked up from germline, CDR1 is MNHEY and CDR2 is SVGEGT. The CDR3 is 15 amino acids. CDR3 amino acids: CASNRGARGNQPQHF. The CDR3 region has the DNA TGTGCCAGCAACCGCGGGGCTAGGGGCAATCAGCCCCAGCATTTC.

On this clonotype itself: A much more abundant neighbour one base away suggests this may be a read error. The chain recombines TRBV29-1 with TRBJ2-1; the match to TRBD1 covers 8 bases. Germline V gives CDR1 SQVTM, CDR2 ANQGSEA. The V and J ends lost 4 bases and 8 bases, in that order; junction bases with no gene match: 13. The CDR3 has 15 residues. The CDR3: CSVVRIGTGGDEQFF. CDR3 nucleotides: TGCAGCGTTGTCCGAATCGGGACAGGAGGGGATGAGCAGTTCTTC.

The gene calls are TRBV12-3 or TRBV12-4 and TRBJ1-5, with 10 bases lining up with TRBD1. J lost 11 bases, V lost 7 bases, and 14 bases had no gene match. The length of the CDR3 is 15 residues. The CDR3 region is CASISRQGAQQSQHF. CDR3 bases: TGTGCCAGCATCAGTAGACAGGGGGCTCAACAGTCCCAGCATTTT.

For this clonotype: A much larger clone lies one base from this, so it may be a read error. The CDR3 region is CSTLRDSYLHF. CDR3 in DNA: TGCAGTACTCTCAGGGATTCGTACCTCCACTTT. V gene TRBV20-1 combines with J gene TRBJ1-6; D is perhaps TRBD1 (5 bases). The CDR3 covers 11 residues. Germline V gene data show CDR1 as DFQATT and CDR2 as SNEGSKA (reference sequence). V gave up 8 bases and J gave up 15 bases, with 17 bases separating them.

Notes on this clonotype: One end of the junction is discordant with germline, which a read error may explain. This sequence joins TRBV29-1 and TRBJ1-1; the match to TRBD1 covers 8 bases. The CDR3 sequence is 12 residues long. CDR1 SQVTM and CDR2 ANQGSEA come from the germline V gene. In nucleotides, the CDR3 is TGCAGCGTTGGATTGCAGGGGGCAGGAGGTTCCTTT. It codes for CSVGLQGAGGSF.

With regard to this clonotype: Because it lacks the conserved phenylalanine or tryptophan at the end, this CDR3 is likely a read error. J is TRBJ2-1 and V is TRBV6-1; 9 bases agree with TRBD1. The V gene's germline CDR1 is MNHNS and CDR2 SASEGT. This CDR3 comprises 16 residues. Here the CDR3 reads CASRMGRTGVAHEQFL. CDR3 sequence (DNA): TGCGCCAGCAGAATGGGCCGGACAGGGGTTGCCCATGAGCAGTTCCTC.

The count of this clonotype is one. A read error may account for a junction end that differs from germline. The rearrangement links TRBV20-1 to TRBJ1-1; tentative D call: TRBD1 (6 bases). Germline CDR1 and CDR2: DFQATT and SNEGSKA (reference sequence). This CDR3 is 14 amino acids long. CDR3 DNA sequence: TGCTGTGCAAAAACCGCCCACAGGGTCACTGAAGCTTTCTTT. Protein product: CCAKTAHRVTEAFF.

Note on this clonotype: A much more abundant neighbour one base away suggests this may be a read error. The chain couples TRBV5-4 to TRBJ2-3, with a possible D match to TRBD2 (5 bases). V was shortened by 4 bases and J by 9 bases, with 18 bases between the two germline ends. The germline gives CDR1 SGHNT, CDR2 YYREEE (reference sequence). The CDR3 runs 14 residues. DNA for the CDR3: TGTGCCAGCAGCATGCAGAGCGGCCACCCGACGCAGTATTTT. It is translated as CASSMQSGHPTQYF. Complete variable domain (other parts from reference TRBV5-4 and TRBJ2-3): ETGVTQSPTHLIKTRGQQVTLRCSSQSGHNTVSWYQQALGQGPQFIFQYYREEENGRGNFPPRFSGLQFPNYSSELNVNALELDDSALYLCASSMQSGHPTQYFGPGTRLTVL.

The CDR3 DNA is TGTGCCAGTAACCCATTACCCTTCGTC. Its protein product is CASNPLPFV. This chain connects TRBV6-9 to TRBJ2-7; D is uncertain. The CDR3 is 9 amino acids. Germline CDR1 reads MNHGY; CDR2 reads SVAAGI.

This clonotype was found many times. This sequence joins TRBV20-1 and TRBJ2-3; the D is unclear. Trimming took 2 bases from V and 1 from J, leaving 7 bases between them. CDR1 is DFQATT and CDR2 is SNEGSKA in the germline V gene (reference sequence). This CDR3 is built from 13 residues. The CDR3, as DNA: TGCAGTGCTAGACCGTCGGGCACAGATACGCAGTATTTT. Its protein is CSARPSGTDTQYF.